The subject of this entry is one T cell receptor beta chain. These data belong to a study of blood T cell repertoires in COVID-19. On the study more broadly: There were acute and convalescent COVID-19 samples, and they came from the United States, Italy and Spain. The cDNA or gDNA used as material had been derived from T cells, B-cell-depleted T cells, or PBMCs.

In germline, CDR1 is SGHVS, CDR2 FQNEAQ. The CDR3 runs 16 residues. V lost 1 base to trimming and J lost 1 base, with 10 bases between them. Using immunoSEQ multiplex PCR, the repertoire was profiled, and TCRdb retains in-frame clones only, with some absent. The data contain under 250,000 clones, around 89% of them singletons. This TCR was sampled from a woman aged 25 to 39 with COVID-19, enrolled during active disease. The material sequenced was peripheral blood. The V gene is TRBV7-8, the J gene TRBJ2-2, with D maybe TRBD1 (6 bases). CDR3 protein: CASSLVTGRNTGELFF. The CDR3 DNA is TGTGCCAGCAGCTTAGTGACAGGTCGGAACACCGGGGAGCTGTTTTTT.